The 23 T cell receptor beta chains in this list originate from one sample, sequenced in a study of beta chain features in type 1 diabetes. Isolated RNA was reverse transcribed in full, so expressed TCRB transcripts were sequenced. Only in-frame clones appear in the TCRdb table, and some are missing; sequencing was by immunoSEQ multiplex PCR. The sample lists about 200,000 clones; 11% were seen once. What was sequenced was central memory CD4+ T cells from blood. The receptor source for this set is a man younger than 30 in good health.

The chain recombines TRBV30 with TRBJ2-1; D uncertain. The length of the CDR3 is 14 residues. The germline V gene has CDR1 GTSNPN and CDR2 SVGIG (reference sequence). Deletions cut 2 bases from V and 14 bases from J, with 22 bases between. This CDR3 reads CAWSPMATVRKEFF. For the CDR3, the DNA is TGTGCCTGGAGTCCCATGGCGACTGTCAGGAAAGAGTTCTTC.

This sequence joins TRBV9 and TRBJ2-7; D call uncertain. CDR1 is SGDLS, CDR2 YYNGEE, per germline. CDR3 length equals 14 residues. V lost 4 bases and J 0 bases, leaving 11 bases between the germline ends. The CDR3 loop is CASSPRLGSYEQYF. The DNA of the CDR3 is TGTGCCAGCAGCCCCCGTCTGGGCTCCTACGAGCAGTACTTC.

This clone came up many times. The chain joins TRBV27 to TRBJ2-6; no definite D call. Trimming removed 5 bases from V and 0 bases from J, with 14 bases in between. The germline gives CDR1 MNHEY, CDR2 SMNVEV (reference sequence). The CDR3 length is 17 residues. The CDR3 DNA follows: TGTGCCAGCAGTCCCCAATACGGCCGCTCTGGGGCCAACGTCCTGACTTTC. Residues: CASSPQYGRSGANVLTF. The full variable domain, rest sourced from reference TRBV27 and TRBJ2-6, is EAQVTQNPRYLITVTGKKLTVTCSQNMNHEYMSWYRQDPGLGLRQIYYSMNVEVTDKGDVPEGYKVSRKEKRNFPLILESPSPNQTSLYFCASSPQYGRSGANVLTFGAGSRLTVL.

The rearrangement uses TRBV5-1 and TRBJ1-5, with 7 positions matching TRBD1. V lost 0 bases and J lost 5; bases outside the gene matches: 2. Looked up from germline, CDR1 is SGHRS and CDR2 is YFSETQ. The CDR3 extends over 14 amino acids. Here the CDR3 reads CASSLGGTDQPQHF. DNA for the CDR3: TGCGCCAGCAGCTTGGGAGGGACAGATCAGCCCCAGCATTTT.

The rearrangement uses TRBV7-6 and TRBJ2-2; either TRBD1 or TRBD2 may fit D (5 bases each). In germline, CDR1 is SGHVS, CDR2 FNYEAQ. This CDR3 comprises 16 residues. The V end lost 5 bases, the J end lost 4 bases, and 17 bases lay between the germline ends. CDR3 protein: CASSEGANGITGELFF. The DNA of the CDR3 is TGTGCCAGCAGCGAAGGGGCAAACGGGATCACCGGGGAGCTGTTTTTT.

This chain uses TRBV30 with TRBJ2-5; 8 bases agree with TRBD1. The trim removed 2 bases at V and 6 bases at J, leaving 5 bases unmatched. The germline V gene has CDR1 GTSNPN and CDR2 SVGIG (reference sequence). The length of the CDR3 is 13 residues. CDR3 nucleotides: TGTGCCTGGAGTCACCAGGGGGCCAAGACCCAGTACTTC. Protein sequence: CAWSHQGAKTQYF.

This clone was seen only a few times. This CDR3 reads CSVEEGQGADNEQFF. Here the CDR3 DNA reads TGCAGCGTTGAAGAGGGACAGGGCGCCGACAATGAGCAGTTCTTC. The J gene is TRBJ2-1, the V gene TRBV29-1, with 9 bases aligning to TRBD1. V dropped 0 bases and J dropped 5; count of bases not matched to a gene: 5. This CDR3 is 15 amino acids long. Per germline, CDR1 SQVTM and CDR2 ANQGSEA.

The chain carries TRBV6-6 and TRBJ2-2; a possible D gene is TRBD1 (6 bases). Germline CDR1 and CDR2: MNHNY and SVGAGI (reference sequence). V shed 11 bases and J shed 0 bases, with 13 bases lying between them. The length of the CDR3 is 14 residues. The CDR3 spells CAETGHPNTGELFF. The CDR3, as DNA: TGTGCCGAGACGGGACACCCGAACACCGGGGAGCTGTTTTTT.

As to this clone: This may stem from a read error, because a much larger clone lies one nucleotide away. The V call is TRBV5-6, the J call TRBJ2-7; 7 bases map to TRBD1. V lost 2 bases to trimming and J lost 4 bases; unmatched junction nucleotides: 3. CDR1 SGHDT and CDR2 YYEEEE come from the germline V gene. This CDR3 region has 13 residues. The CDR3 DNA reads TGTGCCAGCAGCTTTGACAGGGCATACGAGCAGTACTTC. Its protein is CASSFDRAYEQYF.

This clone has a handful of counts. The chain links TRBV7-9 to TRBJ2-3; 11 bases map to TRBD2. V was pared by 2 bases and J by 4 bases, with 8 bases of the junction left unmatched. CDR1 is SEHNR, CDR2 FQNEAQ, per germline (reference sequence). The CDR3 contains 17 residues. As DNA, the CDR3 is TGTGCCAGCAGCTTAATTACTAGCGGGAGACGCTCAGATACGCAGTATTTT. Translating it yields CASSLITSGRRSDTQYF.

This clone has ten or more counts. The chain joins TRBV5-1 to TRBJ2-1, with TRBD2 matching over 10 bases. Trimming at V came to 0 bases and at J to 6 bases, leaving 9 bases not matched to a gene. CDR3 length: 17 amino acids. The V gene's germline CDR1 is SGHRS and CDR2 YFSETQ. The CDR3: CASSLAASGRSVNEQFF. CDR3 in DNA: TGCGCCAGCAGCTTGGCCGCTAGCGGGAGAAGTGTCAATGAGCAGTTCTTC.

This clone was detected only a few times. V is TRBV6-6 and J is TRBJ2-7; 10 bases are shared with TRBD2. This CDR3 spans 14 amino acids. The germline gives CDR1 MNHNY, CDR2 SVGAGI (reference sequence). V shed 7 bases, J shed 6 bases, and the junction held 9 bases outside the gene matches. The CDR3, as DNA: TGTGCCAGCAAACCGGGACTAGCGTATCGCGAGCAGTACTTC. It codes for CASKPGLAYREQYF.

This clone was recorded a few times. This rearrangement joins TRBV5-1 to TRBJ1-2; possible D gene TRBD1, 5 bases. This CDR3 has 15 amino acids. V lost 0 bases, J lost 6 bases, and 15 bases lay in between. Germline V gene lookup returns CDR1 SGHRS and CDR2 YFSETQ. CDR3 bases: TGCGCCAGCAGCTTGGTAGTCGCGACAGCTGATGGCTACACCTTC. Translating gives CASSLVVATADGYTF.

This clone was detected a few times. A much more abundant neighbour one base away suggests this may be a read error. The chain combines TRBV18 with TRBJ2-7; D is ambiguous. Germline V gives CDR1 KGHSH, CDR2 LQKENI. The CDR3 length is 14 residues. The CDR3 bases are TGTGCCAGCGCACCACCACGGACGACCTACGAGCAGTACTTC. Amino acids: CASAPPRTTYEQYF.

The chain employs TRBV12-2 and TRBJ2-7; whether TRBD2, the table's D call, matches the DNA was not checked. TRBV12-2 is an annotated pseudogene. The CDR3 sequence is 16 residues long. The chain's CDR3 is CASRLGGTRASYEQYF. The CDR3 DNA is TGTGCAAGTCGCTTAGGGGGGACTAGGGCGAGCTACGAGCAGTACTTC.

This clone was picked up a small number of times. V and J are TRBV2 and TRBJ2-3; 9 positions agree with TRBD2. Trimming took 4 bases from V and 6 from J; bases not matched to a gene: 8. Per germline, CDR1 SNHLY and CDR2 FYNNEI. CDR3 length: 15 residues. The CDR3 bases are TGTGCCAGCAGTGGACTAGCGGAGGGGGAGGATACGCAGTATTTT. Encoded protein: CASSGLAEGEDTQYF.

This clone was recorded a few times. The CDR3 DNA follows: TGTGCCAGTAGTATTCGGGGAGAGGAGACCCAGTACTTC. This codes for CASSIRGEETQYF. V is TRBV19 and J is TRBJ2-5; D is perhaps TRBD2 (5 bases). Deletions cut 3 bases from V and 5 bases from J, with 10 bases between. Germline lookup yields CDR1 LNHDA and CDR2 SQIVND (reference sequence). The CDR3 covers 13 residues.

This clone was detected a few times. This chain uses TRBV7-2 with TRBJ1-2; D perhaps matches TRBD1 (5 bases). The length of the CDR3 is 11 residues. In germline, CDR1 is SGHTA, CDR2 FQGNSA. Trimming took 8 bases from V and 4 from J, leaving 8 bases between them. CDR3: CASRGAYGYTF. The CDR3 DNA is TGTGCCAGCCGCGGGGCCTATGGCTACACCTTC.

This clone was seen only a few times. The CDR3 loop reads CASSLQTGAYEQYF. The CDR3 region has the DNA TGTGCCAGCAGTTTACAAACAGGGGCCTACGAGCAGTACTTC. The chain recombines TRBV28 with TRBJ2-7; the match to TRBD1 covers 7 bases. The germline V gene encodes CDR1 MDHEN and CDR2 SYDVKM. This CDR3 region has 14 residues. V dropped 2 bases and J dropped 2; count of bases not matched to a gene: 3. Looking up the rest from reference TRBV28 and TRBJ2-7 gives the full variable domain: DVKVTQSSRYLVKRTGEKVFLECVQDMDHENMFWYRQDPGLGLRLIYFSYDVKMKEKGDIPEGYSVSREKKERFSLILESASTNQTSMYLCASSLQTGAYEQYFGPGTRLTVT.

The J gene is TRBJ2-7, the V gene TRBV5-1; 11 bases line up with TRBD2. V trimming: 4 bases; J trimming: 6 bases; junction bases outside the gene matches: 9. CDR1 and CDR2 (germline): SGHRS, YFSETQ. The length of the CDR3 is 15 residues. The CDR3 region has the DNA TGCGCCAGCAGCCTCCAGGGGCTAGCGGGAGGCGAGCAGTACTTC. Protein product: CASSLQGLAGGEQYF.

This clone has a count of ten or more. The rearrangement uses TRBV5-1 and TRBJ2-5, with 8 nucleotides matching TRBD1. Germline-derived CDR1 and CDR2 are SGHRS and YFSETQ. The junction had 6 bases not matched to a gene; V was cut back by 2 bases and J by 3 bases. The CDR3 length is 15 residues. The CDR3 region has the DNA TGCGCCAGCAGCTTCCTGACGACAGGGGAAGAGACCCAGTACTTC. This translates into CASSFLTTGEETQYF.

The chain has TRBV15 and TRBJ2-5; TRBD2 agrees at 7 bases. V trimming: 0 bases; J trimming: 6 bases; junction bases outside the gene matches: 7. The CDR3 is 15 amino acids. CDR1 and CDR2 (germline): LNHNV, YYDKDF (reference sequence). Here the CDR3 DNA reads TGTGCCACCAGCAGAGAGCGAGCGGGGCTTAAGACCCAGTACTTC. Translation: CATSRERAGLKTQYF.

This clone was seen more than once but under ten times. The rearrangement links TRBV18 to TRBJ1-1; TRBD1 matches at 8 bases. CDR3 size: 14 residues. J gave up 4 bases and V 4 bases, and 5 bases lay outside the gene matches. Germline loops: CDR1 KGHSH, CDR2 LQKENI. The CDR3 loop reads CASSQGQETTEAFF. CDR3 DNA sequence: TGTGCCAGCTCACAGGGACAGGAGACCACTGAAGCTTTCTTT.